The clone carrying this T cell receptor (beta chain) occurred a few times. Its antigen is still unknown. This sequence may be a read error, since a much larger clone differs from it by one base. The CDR3 end lies 3 residues beyond the end of the read and is filled in from the germline J gene. Repertoires were generated with immunoSEQ multiplex PCR, while TCRdb's copy carries only in-frame clones and drops some. Altogether more than 55,000 clones were found in the sample, and no singletons occur. The CDR3 contains 14 residues. CDR1 and CDR2 (germline): DFQATT, SNEGSKA (reference sequence). The data derive from a study of T cell clonality in common variable immunodeficiency. Points from the study as a whole: T cell subpopulation sequencing would be needed to explain CVID clonality. CVID subjects had higher TCRbeta clonality than healthy controls, most marked in about a third. Shared TCRbeta clones were fewer between CVID subjects than controls.

Blood samples were heparinized, roughly 5 to 8.5 ml per donor. The sequenced material came from peripheral blood mononuclear cells. The TCR sequence derives from a person aged 18 to 70 in good health. The V and J genes are TRBV20-1 and TRBJ2-5; tentative D call: TRBD2 (7 bases). The covered CDR3 bases are TGCAGTGCTCCTAAGGGGGGGCCGACAGATACC. Translating gives CSAPKGGPTDT. From start to end, the CDR3 is CSAPKGGPTDTQYF.